This is a list of T cell receptor beta chains from one sample in a study of PD-1 blockade in classical Hodgkin lymphoma. Sequencing was performed with immunoSEQ multiplex PCR; in TCRdb, only in-frame clones are kept and a portion is missing. Here the sample spans about 19,000 clones, approximately 80% being singletons. Sequenced here: peripheral blood mononuclear cells (PBMCs), sampled before the fourth cycle of nivolumab. These receptors came from a human donor with classical Hodgkin lymphoma. Both conserved end residues are part of each CDR3. D genes are given only for firm matches. Clone sizes are given selectively: once, few, many, or a class where the clone is expanded.

J | V | D | size | DNA | CDR3
TRBJ1-4 | TRBV4-2 | - | - | TGTGCCAGCAGCCCCCAGGGGAATGAAAAACTGTTTTTT | CASSPQGNEKLFF
TRBJ1-5 | TRBV10-1 | - | - | TGCGCCAGCAGTGAGTCGACTCCCAGAGGGAATCAGCCCCAGCATTTT | CASSESTPRGNQPQHF
TRBJ2-5 | TRBV9 | - | - | TGTGCCAGCAGCGTAGGGACAGCGCAAGAGACCCAGTACTTC | CASSVGTAQETQYF
TRBJ2-1 | TRBV27 | TRBD2 | - | TGTGCCAGTGCCTCGGGGGGCTCCTACAATGAGCAGTTCTTC | CASASGGSYNEQFF
TRBJ2-3 | TRBV5-1 | - | - | TGCGCCAGCAGCTTGGGGGCAGGGGCAGATACGCAGTATTTT | CASSLGAGADTQYF
TRBJ1-3 | TRBV30 | - | - | TGTGCCTGGACCATGGGGCCCGGAAACACCATATATTTT | CAWTMGPGNTIYF
TRBJ2-3 | TRBV11-2 | TRBD2 | - | TGTGCCAGCAGCTTCCGAGTTAGCGGGCCTTCAGATACGCAGTATTTT | CASSFRVSGPSDTQYF
TRBJ1-5 | TRBV6-1 | - | - | TGTGCCAGCAGTTTTCAGGCACTTTACCAGCATTTT | CASSFQALYQHF
TRBJ1-1 | TRBV6-1 | - | - | TGTGCCAGCTTGAGAGACAGCCGGATTGGGGCTTTCTTT | CASLRDSRIGAFF
TRBJ2-2 | TRBV7-3 | TRBD2 | - | TGTGCCAGCAGCTCCTGGACTAGCGGCACCGGGGAGCTGTTTTTT | CASSSWTSGTGELFF
TRBJ2-2 | TRBV30 | - | once | TGTGCCTGGAGTGTATTGGGGGGCGGGGAGCTGTTTTTT | CAWSVLGGGELFF
TRBJ2-2 | TRBV7-2 | - | - | TGTGCCAGCAACCCCGGCCCAAGGGACACCGGGGAGCTGTTTTTT | CASNPGPRDTGELFF
TRBJ2-7 | TRBV7-9 | - | - | TGTGCCAGCAGCCCAATTCTCAGGGTTTACGAGCAGTACTTC | CASSPILRVYEQYF
TRBJ2-7 | TRBV29-1 | TRBD1 | - | TGCAGCGTTACAGGGGGCGGGTCCCCCTACGAGCAGTACTTC | CSVTGGGSPYEQYF
TRBJ2-4 | TRBV5-6 | TRBD2 | - | TGTGCCAGCAGATCTGGTGTTAGCGGGAAAAACATTCAGTACTTC | CASRSGVSGKNIQYF
TRBJ1-2 | TRBV19 | - | - | TGTGCCAGTAGCCTCCAAGGGCTAAGTGGCTACACCTTC | CASSLQGLSGYTF
TRBJ2-1 | TRBV15 | TRBD1 | - | TGTGCCACCAGCAGGGACAGGGCAAGAAATGAGCAGTTCTTC | CATSRDRARNEQFF
TRBJ2-2 | TRBV5-4 | - | - | TGTGCCAGCAGCTTGGCCACCCAGGGGAACACCGGGGAGCTGTTTTTT | CASSLATQGNTGELFF
TRBJ2-4 | TRBV10-3 | TRBD2 | - | TGTGCCATCAGAGAGGAACTAGCGGGCGCCAAAAACATTCAGTACTTC | CAIREELAGAKNIQYF
TRBJ2-7 | TRBV7-8 | TRBD2 | once | TGTGCCAGCAGCTTGGCTAGCGGGGGCGACAGCTCCTACGAGCAGTACTTC | CASSLASGGDSSYEQYF
TRBJ2-3 | TRBV25-1 | TRBD1 | - | TGTGCCAGCAGTCTTACAGGGGGCGAGACAGATACGCAGTATTTT | CASSLTGGETDTQYF
TRBJ2-1 | TRBV6-1 | TRBD2 | - | TGTGCCAGCAGTGAACAGCGGGGACAGTTCTTC | CASSEQRGQFF
TRBJ1-2 | TRBV6-4 | TRBD1 | few | TGTGCCAGCAGTGACGACAGGGAATATGGCTACACCTTC | CASSDDREYGYTF
TRBJ1-1 | TRBV7-9 | - | few | TGTGCCAGCAGCTCAAAAGGGTACACTGAAGCTTTCTTT | CASSSKGYTEAFF
TRBJ1-1 | TRBV25-1 | TRBD1 | - | TGTGCCAGCAGTGGACAGGGGCAGGGGACTGAAGCTTTCTTT | CASSGQGQGTEAFF
TRBJ2-7 | TRBV27 | - | - | TGTGCCAGCAGTTTAGGACAGCTATACGAGCAGTACTTC | CASSLGQLYEQYF
TRBJ1-2 | TRBV5-4 | - | - | TGTGCCAGCAGCTTGGCGGCAGGAGAATATGGCTACACCTTC | CASSLAAGEYGYTF
TRBJ2-3 | TRBV9 | - | once | TGTGCCAGCAGCGTACAAGGGGCGAGGGGGGATACGCAGTATTTT | CASSVQGARGDTQYF
TRBJ2-7 | TRBV2 | TRBD2 | - | TGTGCCAGCATTGTCCAGCGGGAGTCCTTCGAGCAGTACTTC | CASIVQRESFEQYF
TRBJ2-5 | TRBV7-8 | - | - | TGTGCCAGCAGCTCAACGGGACAAGGCCGGGAGACCCAGTACTTC | CASSSTGQGRETQYF
TRBJ2-2 | TRBV7-2 | TRBD2 | - | TGTGCCAGCAGCTTAGGGGGCAGCGGGGCCGGGGAGCTGTTTTTT | CASSLGGSGAGELFF
TRBJ2-7 | TRBV30 | TRBD2 | - | TGTGCCTGGAGTGTAAGTCTAGCGGGCGAGCAGTACTTC | CAWSVSLAGEQYF
TRBJ2-1 | TRBV25-1 | TRBD1 | - | TGTGCCAGCAGTGATCTCAGGACAGGGTTCGATGAGCAGTTCTTC | CASSDLRTGFDEQFF
TRBJ1-2 | TRBV25-1 | TRBD1 | - | TGTGCCAGCAGTGAGCGGGACAGGTTCTATGGCTACACCTTC | CASSERDRFYGYTF
TRBJ2-7 | TRBV7-6 | - | - | TGTGCCAGCAGCTCGGGCCCAGCAAGGGAGCAGTACTTC | CASSSGPAREQYF
TRBJ1-5 | TRBV30 | - | once | TGTGCCTGGAGTGCCCGGGACGGCGTTAGCAATCAGCCCCAGCATTTT | CAWSARDGVSNQPQHF
TRBJ2-5 | TRBV6-5 | - | - | TGTGCCAGCAGCGCCGGGACCGCCCAAGAGACCCAGTACTTC | CASSAGTAQETQYF
TRBJ1-2 | TRBV11-3 | TRBD1 | - | TGTGCCAGCAGCTTCCCAGGGGGGTATGGCTACACCTTC | CASSFPGGYGYTF
TRBJ1-5 | TRBV19 | - | - | TGTGCCAGTAGTATGGGTAGAAGTCGGCATTTT | CASSMGRSRHF
TRBJ1-2 | TRBV29-1 | - | - | TGCAGCGTTGCAGCAGGACCGTACTATGGCTACACCTTC | CSVAAGPYYGYTF
TRBJ2-2 | TRBV18 | - | - | TGTGCCAGCTCACCAAGCGCCGGGGAGCTGTTTTTT | CASSPSAGELFF
TRBJ1-2 | TRBV20-1 | TRBD1 | - | TGCAGTGCCTTACAGGGGGCGATGGACACCTTC | CSALQGAMDTF
TRBJ2-7 | TRBV28 | - | medium-sized | TGTGCCAGCAAGGGGCAGGCCGCCGAGCAGTACTTC | CASKGQAAEQYF
TRBJ2-3 | TRBV11-3 | - | once | TGTGCCAGCAGCTTAGGAAGCTACCGGGACCTAGAGAGGAATACGCAGTATTTT | CASSLGSYRDLERNTQYF
TRBJ2-1 | TRBV9 | - | - | TGTGCCAGCAGTTCAGCCGGGGGCCTCTCCTACAATGAGCAGTTCTTC | CASSSAGGLSYNEQFF
TRBJ2-5 | TRBV7-9 | - | - | TGTGCCAGCAGCTCTCCGGGACAACTACAAGAGACCCAGTACTTC | CASSSPGQLQETQYF
TRBJ2-3 | TRBV4-2 | - | - | TGTGCCAGCAGCCAAGTAATCCGCCGGGAGACTGCAGATACGCAGTATTTT | CASSQVIRRETADTQYF
TRBJ2-3 | TRBV5-4 | TRBD2 | - | TGTGCCAGCAGCCCCCCTAGCGGGTACGGAGATACGCAGTATTTT | CASSPPSGYGDTQYF
TRBJ1-1 | TRBV5-1 | TRBD1 | - | TGCGCCAGCAGCTTGGTGACAGGGGTCATGAACACTGAAGCTTTCTTT | CASSLVTGVMNTEAFF
TRBJ2-7 | TRBV10-2 | TRBD2 | - | TGCGCCAGCAGTGACCTTAGTTTGACTAGCGGACTCTCCTACGAGCAGTACTTC | CASSDLSLTSGLSYEQYF
TRBJ1-2 | TRBV29-1 | TRBD1 | - | TGCAGCGTTTGGACAGGGAGCACTATCTATGGCTACACCTTC | CSVWTGSTIYGYTF
TRBJ1-3 | TRBV30 | - | - | TGTGCCTGGAGTGGTGGGGGTTCTGGAAACACCATATATTTT | CAWSGGGSGNTIYF
TRBJ2-7 | TRBV7-9 | - | - | TGTGCCAGCTACCGTGACAGTTTAGTCTACGAGCAGTACTTC | CASYRDSLVYEQYF
TRBJ1-5 | TRBV27 | - | few | TGTGCCAGCAGCCGCTACAGCAATCAGCCCCAGCATTTT | CASSRYSNQPQHF
TRBJ2-4 | TRBV12-5 | - | once | TGTGCTAGTGGTTTGGCGGCGAAAAACATTCAGTACTTC | CASGLAAKNIQYF
TRBJ2-2 | TRBV19 | TRBD2 | - | TGTGCCAGTAGTCCCCCGGGGGGAGGCTTGGCCGGGGAGCTGTTTTTT | CASSPPGGGLAGELFF
TRBJ2-1 | TRBV11-2 | TRBD2 | - | TGTGCCAGCAGCTTAGACGATTGGACTAGCGGGAGGTATGAGCAGTTCTTC | CASSLDDWTSGRYEQFF